The entry below gives a single T cell receptor beta chain sequence along with its context. The data stem from a study of blood T cell repertoires in COVID-19. The overall study: Donors in the United States, Italy and Spain gave samples during acute or convalescent COVID-19. In each case, the material was cDNA or gDNA derived from T cells, B-cell-depleted T cells, or PBMCs.

In the authors' workflow: Reference gene primer amplification gave estimated nucleated cell counts. Here immunoSEQ multiplex PCR was the method, and the copy in TCRdb shows in-frame clones only, minus some. That table gives V, J and clone size, and the DNA gave D and trimming. The sample holds over 400,000 clones, 86% seen once. There are 14 residues in the CDR3. The germline V gene has CDR1 SGHRS and CDR2 YFSETQ. V dropped 5 bases and J dropped 5; count of bases not matched to a gene: 9. The receptor comes from a young woman with active or convalescent COVID-19. The chain has TRBV5-1 and TRBJ1-1, with 7 bases identical to TRBD1. The specimen was peripheral blood. CDR3 in DNA: TGCGCCAGCAGTCGGCTACAGGGGAAAACTGAAGCTTTCTTT. Encoded protein: CASSRLQGKTEAFF.